The 20 T cell receptor beta chains below were found in one sample sequenced in a study of blood T cell repertoires in COVID-19. Sequencing was performed with immunoSEQ multiplex PCR; in TCRdb, only in-frame clones are kept and a portion is missing. Altogether around 150,000 clones are present, more than 70% being singletons, with the ten largest covering roughly a tenth. Sample: peripheral blood. The receptors were gathered from a middle-aged man with active or convalescent COVID-19.

V gene TRBV19 combines with J gene TRBJ2-7; 8 positions match TRBD1. The CDR3 totals 15 residues. Germline V gene sequence: CDR1 LNHDA, CDR2 SQIVND (reference sequence). J gave up 7 bases and V 6 bases, and 14 bases lay outside the gene matches. The CDR3 loop reads CASSPIDRGTGEQYF. In DNA form, the CDR3 reads TGTGCCAGTAGCCCCATCGACAGGGGTACGGGAGAGCAGTACTTC.

CDR3 sequence (DNA): TGTGCCAGCAGCTTACAGGGTTTAGATCAGCCCCAGCATTTT. Protein: CASSLQGLDQPQHF. The chain recombines TRBV5-5 with TRBJ1-5, with D possibly being TRBD1 (6 bases). Germline lookup yields CDR1 SGHKS and CDR2 YYEKEE (reference sequence). V was pared by 2 bases and J by 5 bases, with 11 bases between. The CDR3 loop spans 14 amino acids.

The chain recombines TRBV7-8 with TRBJ1-4, with 10 bases identical to TRBD1. Germline assignment: CDR1 SGHVS and CDR2 FQNEAQ. Trimming cost V 3 bases and J 6 bases; bases outside gene matches: 4. The CDR3 length is 15 residues. CDR3 protein: CASSFPGTGDEKLFF. CDR3 nucleotides: TGTGCCAGCAGCTTCCCCGGGACAGGGGATGAAAAACTGTTTTTT.

This sequence joins TRBV28 and TRBJ2-4, with 8 positions matching TRBD1. The germline gives CDR1 MDHEN, CDR2 SYDVKM. The CDR3 is 15 residues long. Trimming took 6 bases from V and 6 from J; bases not matched to a gene: 10. In DNA form, the CDR3 reads TGTGCCAGCAGCCCTAACGGACAGGGCTCAAACATTCAGTACTTC. Residues: CASSPNGQGSNIQYF.

The rearrangement joins TRBV5-6 to TRBJ1-1; TRBD1 matches 7 bases. Germline trimming cut 4 bases from V and 1 base from J; bases unmatched to any gene: 7. This CDR3 is built from 15 residues. Germline CDR1 reads SGHDT; CDR2 reads YYEEEE. The CDR3 DNA follows: TGTGCCAGCAGCAGACCGGGACAGCCGAACACTGAAGCTTTCTTT. The encoded protein is CASSRPGQPNTEAFF.

This clone appeared once. The J gene is TRBJ1-1, the V gene TRBV30; D gene ambiguous. Germline V gives CDR1 GTSNPN, CDR2 SVGIG (reference sequence). The CDR3 sequence is 13 residues long. With 3 bases removed from V and 0 bases from J, the gap between germline ends came to 8 bases. This CDR3 is CAWRRHLNTEAFF. CDR3 in DNA: TGTGCCTGGAGAAGACATTTGAACACTGAAGCTTTCTTT.

The rearrangement links TRBV19 to TRBJ2-1; 12 bases are shared with TRBD2. This CDR3 is 20 amino acids long. CDR1 and CDR2 from the germline V gene are LNHDA and SQIVND (reference sequence). The J segment lost 6 bases and the V segment lost 3 bases, leaving 18 bases of the junction unmatched. Here the CDR3 reads CASSIGLAGGLIRLGNEQFF. As DNA, the CDR3 is TGTGCCAGTAGTATTGGGCTAGCGGGAGGGTTAATCCGTTTGGGCAATGAGCAGTTCTTC.

This chain links TRBV7-9 with TRBJ1-2, with 12 bases lining up with TRBD1. This CDR3 comprises 15 residues. Per the germline V gene, CDR1 is SEHNR and CDR2 is FQNEAQ (reference sequence). V gave up 4 bases and J gave up 7 bases; unmatched junction bases: 7. Here the CDR3 reads CASSSPGQGAVGYTF. CDR3 nucleotides: TGTGCCAGCAGCTCACCGGGACAGGGGGCTGTTGGCTACACCTTC. Filled out from reference TRBV7-9 and TRBJ1-2, the complete variable domain reads DTGVSQNPRHKITKRGQNVTFRCDPISEHNRLYWYRQTLGQGPEFLTYFQNEAQLEKSRLLSDRFSAERPKGSFSTLEIQRTEQGDSAMYLCASSSPGQGAVGYTFGSGTRLTVV.

This clone was counted once. The rearrangement joins TRBV6-2 or TRBV6-3 to TRBJ2-1; 9 nucleotides match TRBD2. V gave up 0 bases and J gave up 9 bases; unmatched junction bases: 12. The CDR3 has 17 residues. CDR1 and CDR2 (germline): MNHEY, SVGEGT. The CDR3 DNA reads as TGTGCCAGCAGTTACTCGCGGTCTGTGCGGGAGGGAGGTGAGCAGTTCTTC. It yields the protein CASSYSRSVREGGEQFF.

V and J are TRBV5-1 and TRBJ2-3, with 8 positions matching TRBD1. From germline, CDR1 is SGHRS and CDR2 YFSETQ. With 0 bases clipped from V and 0 bases from J, the junction kept 9 bases outside the gene matches. The CDR3 totals 18 residues. CDR3 sequence: CASSLVPTGEASTDTQYF. The CDR3 DNA is TGCGCCAGCAGCTTGGTCCCGACAGGGGAAGCTAGCACAGATACGCAGTATTTT. The complete variable domain, with remaining parts taken from reference TRBV5-1 and TRBJ2-3, reads KAGVTQTPRYLIKTRGQQVTLSCSPISGHRSVSWYQQTPGQGLQFLFEYFSETQRNKGNFPGRFSGRQFSNSRSEMNVSTLELGDSALYLCASSLVPTGEASTDTQYFGPGTRLTVL.

V is TRBV6-2 or TRBV6-3 and J is TRBJ2-7, with 7 bases aligning to TRBD1. Germline trimming cut 2 bases from V and 3 bases from J; bases unmatched to any gene: 7. This CDR3 has 15 residues. CDR1 is MNHEY and CDR2 is SVGEGT in the germline V gene. The CDR3 spells CASSYGQGVVYEQYF. CDR3 coding DNA: TGTGCCAGCAGTTACGGGCAGGGGGTAGTCTACGAGCAGTACTTC.

As regards this clone: One end of the junction fails to match germline, which may point to a read error. This chain uses TRBV7-2 with TRBJ2-1; D not resolved. The CDR3 is 12 amino acids. Germline V gives CDR1 SGHTA, CDR2 FQGNSA. The CDR3 region has the DNA TGTGCCAGCAGCTTATACAATGGCCCTCGGGTCTTC. Residues: CASSLYNGPRVF.

V is TRBV21-1 and J is TRBJ2-7; the D call in the table, TRBD1, was not verified against the DNA. TRBV21-1 is shown as a pseudogene. The CDR3 totals 13 residues. In nucleotides, the CDR3 is TGTGCCAGCAGTTCACAGGGGCAGTACGAGCAGTACTTC. This encodes CASSSQGQYEQYF.

The V gene is TRBV6-5, the J gene TRBJ2-2, with a tentative D call TRBD2 (6 bases). V lost 6 bases, J lost 1 base, and 12 bases lay in between. Germline lookup yields CDR1 MNHEY and CDR2 SVGAGI. The CDR3 consists of 15 residues. The CDR3 DNA follows: TGTGCCAGCAGGGCCGGGACTTTGAACACCGGGGAGCTGTTTTTT. It translates to CASRAGTLNTGELFF.

CDR3 coding DNA: TGTGCCAGCAGCCAACTCAGGACAGGGGGCAACTATGGCTACACCTTC. Its translation is CASSQLRTGGNYGYTF. The chain links TRBV14 to TRBJ1-2; TRBD1 agrees at 11 bases. J was trimmed by 2 bases and V by 2 bases; bases with no gene match: 4. This CDR3 comprises 16 residues. Germline CDR1 is SGHDN and CDR2 is FVKESK.

V usage is TRBV2 and J usage is TRBJ2-7; 8 positions agree with TRBD1. The CDR3 contains 14 residues. With 1 base clipped from V and 5 bases from J, the junction kept 4 bases outside the gene matches. CDR1 SNHLY and CDR2 FYNNEI come from the germline V gene. The CDR3 DNA follows: TGTGCCAGCAGTGAAGGGACAGGGTTCGACGAGCAGTACTTC. This translates into CASSEGTGFDEQYF.

In this sample, this clone turned up once. This chain joins TRBV28 and TRBJ2-7; D unclear. Per germline, CDR1 MDHEN and CDR2 SYDVKM. This CDR3 region has 11 residues. Deletions cut 6 bases from V and 2 bases from J, with 5 bases between. CDR3 in DNA: TGTGCCAGCAGCTCCCCCTACGAGCAGTACTTC. Translating gives CASSSPYEQYF. Together with reference TRBV28 and TRBJ2-7, the CDR3 gives the full variable domain: DVKVTQSSRYLVKRTGEKVFLECVQDMDHENMFWYRQDPGLGLRLIYFSYDVKMKEKGDIPEGYSVSREKKERFSLILESASTNQTSMYLCASSSPYEQYFGPGTRLTVT.

The chain has TRBV18 and TRBJ2-7; D may be TRBD1 (5 bases). This CDR3 has 14 amino acids. Germline V gives CDR1 KGHSH, CDR2 LQKENI. The ends were cut back, 0 bases at V and 5 bases at J, with 11 bases in the middle. CDR3 DNA: TGTGCCAGCTCACCACCGAGCAGGGCCCACGAGCAGTACTTC. Encoded protein: CASSPPSRAHEQYF.

This chain joins TRBV27 and TRBJ2-5, with 12 nucleotides matching TRBD1. Germline CDR1 MNHEY, CDR2 SMNVEV (reference sequence). The junction had 6 bases not matched to a gene; V was cut back by 6 bases and J by 7 bases. The CDR3 consists of 14 residues. CDR3 nucleotide sequence: TGTGCCAGCAGATGGGGACAGGGGGCTGGGACCCAGTACTTC. Residues: CASRWGQGAGTQYF.

The chain recombines TRBV5-1 with TRBJ2-1; perhaps TRBD2 as D (5 bases). Per the germline V gene, CDR1 is SGHRS and CDR2 is YFSETQ. The CDR3 is 12 amino acids. V dropped 2 bases and J dropped 5 bases, with 5 bases sitting between them. The DNA for the CDR3 is TGCGCCAGCAGCTTAGCGGACAATGAGCAGTTCTTC. Translation gives CASSLADNEQFF.